The sequence of this T cell receptor beta chain was determined in a study of shared clonotypes between healthy human individuals. As processed by the authors: As immunoSEQ supplied junction-only sequences (without quality scores), filtering differed. The repertoire was sequenced with immunoSEQ multiplex PCR; TCRdb's copy has only in-frame clones and lacks some. V and J calls and clone size are given by that table; D and trimming were obtained from the DNA. This table has under 850,000 clones, 72% appearing once. Details on this clone: Its target is unknown.

V lost 3 bases to trimming and J lost 1 base, with 10 bases between them. The CDR3 is 14 amino acids. The germline gives CDR1 MGHDK, CDR2 SYGVNS. Study-level findings and limits: Clonotypes shared by all four sorted-subset donors had higher generation probabilities than non-shared clonotypes. Few donors limited the genetic and exposure-history diversity represented.

Healthy HIV-negative adults without recent acute infections or vaccinations served as donors. This sequence originates from a woman aged 30 to 39 in good health. The V and J genes are TRBV25-1 and TRBJ2-7; possibly TRBD1 for D (6 bases). Specimen: memory CD4+ T cells sorted from blood. Indicated subset: CD45RA-negative fraction. The chain's CDR3 is CASSEPDRSYEQYF. CDR3 bases: TGTGCCAGCAGTGAGCCAGACAGGTCCTACGAGCAGTACTTC.